This T cell receptor (beta chain) appears in the sequencing data of a study of identifying expanded T cells in peripheral blood. No infections or other immune events were documented during collection. Worth noting for this clone: No antigen is known for it.

The study, taken as a whole, reports: Approximately two-week clone count variance significantly increased as total template count grew.

Trimming took off 3 bases at V and 1 base at J, with 18 bases between the two ends. This CDR3 contains 17 residues. Per the germline V gene, CDR1 is ENHRY and CDR2 is SYGVKD. Here immunoSEQ multiplex PCR was the method, and the copy in TCRdb shows in-frame clones only, minus some. The repertoire includes roughly 78,000 clones, approximately 87% of them detected once, and about 3.3% sits in the top ten. The clonotype comes from a person between 18 and 75 years old in good health. The material sequenced was blood. V gene TRBV10-3 combines with J gene TRBJ1-1; D is unclear. The DNA of the CDR3 is TGTGCCATCAGTGACGCATTGGCCCGAAGGGAGAACACTGAAGCTTTCTTT. Protein product: CAISDALARRENTEAFF.